This T cell receptor beta chain was observed in a study of CD8+ T cells in alopecia areata. Treatment reported: oral pan-JAK inhibitor, 5-10 mg twice daily. Sorting from PBMCs produced CD4+ and CD8+ T cells. CDR1 ENHRY and CDR2 SYGVKD come from the germline V gene. The CDR3 is 11 residues long. V shed 2 bases and J shed 4 bases, with 3 bases lying between them. The sample holds a few counts of this clone. Isolated RNA was reverse transcribed into cDNA used as the sequencing template. Profiled with immunoSEQ multiplex PCR; TCRdb holds only in-frame clones, not every one. Among roughly 150,000 clones listed, roughly 50% were seen once.

V gene TRBV10-3 combines with J gene TRBJ2-7, with D uncertain. This sequence originates from a human donor with alopecia areata. The source material was CD8+ T cells sorted from blood, sampled at week 4, from a patient treated with tofacitinib. The CDR3 sequence: CAISEGYEQYF. The CDR3 DNA sequence: TGTGCCATCAGTGAGGGATACGAGCAGTACTTC.